The following is a TCR beta chain sequence with its context. These data belong to a study of blood T cell repertoires in COVID-19. Profiling relied on immunoSEQ multiplex PCR, and the TCRdb table lists in-frame clones only, not all of them. The data show 250,000 to 300,000 clones, roughly 88% seen once. The receptor comes from a woman aged 45-60 years who had recovered from COVID-19. Sequencing was performed on PBMCs or T cells enriched from blood (not recorded which).

The CDR3 protein is CASSPPPDRDQPQHF. In DNA, the CDR3 is TGTGCCAGCAGTCCGCCGCCGGACAGGGATCAGCCCCAGCATTTT. The chain combines TRBV2 with TRBJ1-5, with TRBD1 identical over 8 bases. Trimming at V came to 5 bases and at J to 5 bases, leaving 8 bases not matched to a gene. The CDR3 contains 15 residues. Germline V gives CDR1 SNHLY, CDR2 FYNNEI. Variable domain in full (rest from reference TRBV2 and TRBJ1-5): EPEVTQTPSHQVTQMGQEVILRCVPISNHLYFYWYRQILGQKVEFLVSFYNNEISEKSEIFDDQFSVERPDGSNFTLKIRSTKLEDSAMYFCASSPPPDRDQPQHFGDGTRLSIL.